Sequencing of this T cell receptor (beta chain) was carried out in a study of cytomegalovirus exposure and HLA in healthy donors. Study summary: As released early, the data held 65 million to 90 million unique TCRs from HLA-typed donors.

Per germline, CDR1 ENHRY and CDR2 SYGVKD. The CDR3 length is 14 residues. The trim removed 4 bases at V and 7 bases at J, leaving 2 bases unmatched. Primers: 60 Vbeta forward and 13 Jbeta reverse. TCRdb's copy holds only in-frame clones and misses some; the assay was immunoSEQ multiplex PCR. Here the sample spans 100,000 to 120,000 clones, 83% being singletons. The study's findings and limits: Most CMV-associated TCR beta chains were later found to appear HLA-restricted.

As regards this clone: What it binds is unknown.

The receptor comes from a man younger than 35 in good health and CMV-seronegative. The source material was PBMCs. This chain uses TRBV10-3 with TRBJ2-2, with 11 bases fitting TRBD2. The CDR3 region is CAISAGTSGGELFF. CDR3 sequence (DNA): TGTGCCATCAGTGCAGGGACTAGCGGCGGGGAGCTGTTTTTT.